The TCR beta chain described here comes from a study of molecular identifiers for immune sequencing clone quantification. As for the study in general: Four of five RNA aliquots from approximately 20,000 or 98,000 naive CD8 T cells were sequenced.

The sample holds many counts of this clonotype. CDR1 is SNHLY, CDR2 FYNNEI, per germline. The CDR3 has 14 residues. V gave up 1 base and J gave up 2 bases, with 7 bases separating them. One entry per CDR3 protein results from TCRdb running MiXCR on the PCR reads. The sample lists 20,000 to 30,000 distinct CDR3 sequences, approximately 17% occurring once. The TCR originated in a human donor in good health. Some libraries in this study had Jurkat cell RNA spiked in. V is TRBV2 and J is TRBJ2-3, with D possibly called TRBD1 or TRBD2 (5 bases each). Source material: naive CD8+ T cells from blood, with Jurkat cell RNA spiked in. The subset here: FACS-sorted CD8+CD4-CCR7+CD45RA+ naive T cells. The CDR3 spells CASSEGDDTDTQYF. The CDR3 DNA follows: TGTGCCAGCAGTGAAGGGGACGACACAGATACGCAGTATTTT.